One and the same sample provided the 26 T cell receptor beta chains below, sequenced in a study of blood T cell repertoires in COVID-19. Data came from immunoSEQ multiplex PCR; TCRdb stores just in-frame clones and leaves some out. The data hold approximately 470,000 clones, with 75% to 90% observed a single time. Sequencing was done on a sample of PBMCs or T cells enriched from blood (not recorded which). The receptors shown here come from a woman aged 18-29 years who had recovered from COVID-19.

This clone occurred once. CDR3 bases: TGTGCCAGCAGCCCAACCCTCCAGGACAGCCCTTACACTGAAGCTTTCTTT. Protein product: CASSPTLQDSPYTEAFF. V usage is TRBV7-9 and J usage is TRBJ1-1; D may be TRBD1 (6 bases). Trimming shortened V by 5 bases and J by 3 bases, and 22 bases separated the two germline ends. The CDR3 is made up of 17 amino acids. CDR1 SEHNR and CDR2 FQNEAQ come from the germline V gene (reference sequence).

Comments on this clone: Other DNA sequences in this sample translate to the same CDR3. This rearrangement joins TRBV11-2 to TRBJ2-3; D is uncertain. The germline V gene encodes CDR1 SGHAT and CDR2 FQNNGV. The CDR3 is 13 amino acids. V gave up 3 bases and J gave up 1 base, with 5 bases separating them. The CDR3 DNA follows: TGTGCCAGCAGCTTGGCAGGCACAGATACGCAGTATTTT. It codes for CASSLAGTDTQYF.

The CDR3 DNA is TGTGCCAGCAGCCCCGGAGGGACAGGGTGGGGTAGAAGCAATCAGCCCCAGCATTTT. Translation: CASSPGGTGWGRSNQPQHF. The gene calls are TRBV7-8 and TRBJ1-5; 9 bases agree with TRBD1. With 5 bases clipped from V and 1 base from J, the junction kept 15 bases outside the gene matches. The CDR3 is 19 amino acids. Germline assignment: CDR1 SGHVS and CDR2 FQNEAQ. Together with reference TRBV7-8 and TRBJ1-5, the CDR3 gives the full variable domain: GAGVSQSPRYKVAKRGQDVALRCDPISGHVSLFWYQQALGQGPEFLTYFQNEAQLDKSGLPSDRFFAERPEGSVSTLKIQRTQQEDSAVYLCASSPGGTGWGRSNQPQHFGDGTRLSIL.

The chain employs TRBV7-3 and TRBJ1-1, with D unclear. Germline V gene lookup returns CDR1 SGHTA and CDR2 FQGTGA. V lost 4 bases and J lost 1, with 10 bases in between. The CDR3 loop spans 14 amino acids. The CDR3 DNA reads as TGTGCCAGCAGCTCGTCGGCGGAGAACACTGAAGCTTTCTTT. Protein sequence: CASSSSAENTEAFF.

J is TRBJ1-2 and V is TRBV3-1 (or the pseudogene TRBV3-2); TRBD1 agrees at 7 bases. This CDR3 region has 17 residues. Germline V gene data show CDR1 as LGHDT and CDR2 as YNNKEL (reference sequence). The V gene end was trimmed by 1 base and the J gene end by 4 bases; junction bases not matched to a gene: 12. Written as DNA, the CDR3 is TGTGCCAGCAGCCAAGGGGACAGTCATGATAAATCCTATGGCTACACCTTC. Amino acid sequence: CASSQGDSHDKSYGYTF.

The rearrangement joins TRBV27 to TRBJ2-3, with D perhaps TRBD2 (6 bases). The V end lost 5 bases, the J end lost 2 bases, and 11 bases lay between the germline ends. In germline, CDR1 is MNHEY, CDR2 SMNVEV (reference sequence). The CDR3 is 14 residues long. In nucleotides, the CDR3 is TGTGCCAGCAGTAGGGACTGGACCACAGATACGCAGTATTTT. Its protein is CASSRDWTTDTQYF.

The chain employs TRBV10-2 and TRBJ1-1; 8 bases align to TRBD1. In germline, CDR1 is WSHSY, CDR2 SAAADI. Losses at the gene ends were 3 bases for V and 5 bases for J; bases not matched to a gene: 2. The CDR3 runs 13 residues. CDR3 DNA: TGCGCCAGCAGTGAACAGGGGGTTACTGAAGCTTTCTTT. Its translation: CASSEQGVTEAFF.

This clone was detected only a few times. V gene TRBV4-2 combines with J gene TRBJ1-2, with D possibly TRBD1 on 5 matching bases. Deletions cut 0 bases from V and 4 bases from J, with 9 bases between. Germline values: CDR1 LGHNA, CDR2 YNFKEQ. The CDR3 sequence is 14 residues long. The DNA for the CDR3 is TGTGCCAGCAGCCAAGAAGAAGGGGTCTATGGCTACACCTTC. Translated: CASSQEEGVYGYTF.

The chain joins TRBV3-1 (or the pseudogene TRBV3-2) to TRBJ1-2; D is unclear. The germline V and J ends were trimmed by 0 bases and 4 bases, with 15 bases remaining between them. This CDR3 has 16 residues. Germline values: CDR1 LGHDT, CDR2 YNNKEL (reference sequence). CDR3 DNA: TGTGCCAGCAGCCAAGATCAAGCTTCCCCCCTCTATGGCTACACCTTC. Its protein product is CASSQDQASPLYGYTF.

The rearrangement uses TRBV7-9 and TRBJ2-6, with D uncertain. Germline CDR1 SEHNR, CDR2 FQNEAQ (reference sequence). The ends were cut back, 3 bases at V and 0 bases at J, with 6 bases in the middle. The CDR3 totals 15 residues. CDR3 residues: CASSFFSSGANVLTF. In DNA, the CDR3 is TGTGCCAGCAGCTTTTTCAGCTCTGGGGCCAACGTCCTGACTTTC.

V and J are TRBV5-1 and TRBJ1-6, with 8 bases fitting TRBD1. This CDR3 spans 16 amino acids. CDR1 and CDR2 (germline): SGHRS, YFSETQ. After removal of 3 bases from V and 7 bases from J, the junction contained 9 bases not matched to a gene. CDR3 in DNA: TGCGCCAGCAGCTCATCTCCACAGGGGGGGAATTCACCCCTCCACTTT. It translates to CASSSSPQGGNSPLHF.

A single count supports this clone. The rearrangement uses TRBV30 and TRBJ1-4; D not certain. Per germline, CDR1 GTSNPN and CDR2 SVGIG (reference sequence). V was cut by 3 bases and J by 8 bases, with 7 bases left in between. The CDR3 has 11 amino acids. CDR3 region: CAWRRREKLFF. CDR3 in DNA: TGTGCCTGGAGGAGGCGGGAAAAACTGTTTTTT.

This chain connects TRBV5-1 to TRBJ1-2; weak D call: TRBD1 (5 bases). This CDR3 region has 18 residues. The germline V gene has CDR1 SGHRS and CDR2 YFSETQ. Trimming stripped 1 base from V and 5 bases from J, with 24 bases between. The CDR3 reads CASSLLGRAEIPKYGYTF. The CDR3 region has the DNA TGCGCCAGCAGCTTGTTGGGCAGGGCCGAAATCCCGAAGTATGGCTACACCTTC.

The chain combines TRBV4-1 with TRBJ2-3; D unclear. Germline values: CDR1 MGHRA, CDR2 YSYEKL. V shed 4 bases and J shed 2 bases, with 7 bases lying between them. The length of the CDR3 is 13 residues. The CDR3 region is CASSRAVTDTQYF. The CDR3 DNA is TGCGCCAGCAGCCGCGCGGTCACAGATACGCAGTATTTT.

With respect to this clone: The same CDR3 can be traced to other DNA sequences in this sample. V gene TRBV18 combines with J gene TRBJ2-1, with D possibly being TRBD2 (6 bases). V was cut by 0 bases and J by 5 bases, with 11 bases left in between. Germline V gene lookup returns CDR1 KGHSH and CDR2 LQKENI. CDR3 size: 15 residues. The DNA of the CDR3 is TGTGCCAGCTCACCACCAAGCGGGCGACACAATGAGCAGTTCTTC. Translation gives CASSPPSGRHNEQFF. Filled out from reference TRBV18 and TRBJ2-1, the complete variable domain reads NAGVMQNPRHLVRRRGQEARLRCSPMKGHSHVYWYRQLPEEGLKFMVYLQKENIIDESGMPKERFSAEFPKEGPSILRIQQVVRGDSAAYFCASSPPSGRHNEQFFGPGTRLTVL.

The rearrangement joins TRBV30 to TRBJ2-3; 8 bases are a match to TRBD2. The J segment lost 3 bases and the V segment lost 8 bases, leaving 7 bases of the junction unmatched. The CDR3 extends over 13 amino acids. Looked up from germline, CDR1 is GTSNPN and CDR2 is SVGIG (reference sequence). CDR3 in amino acids: CARKRGPTDTQYF. CDR3 DNA sequence: TGTGCCCGTAAGCGGGGGCCTACAGATACGCAGTATTTT.

This clone was detected only a few times. This chain links TRBV6-6 with TRBJ1-5; 9 bases agree with TRBD1. The CDR3 extends over 16 amino acids. The ends lost 5 bases at V and 5 bases at J; junction bases unmatched: 10. Germline values: CDR1 MNHNY, CDR2 SVGAGI (reference sequence). The CDR3 nucleotides are TGTGCCAGCAGTCCCTTCGGACAGGGGAGTTATCAGCCCCAGCATTTT. Its protein product is CASSPFGQGSYQPQHF.

The chain carries TRBV27 and TRBJ2-1; 13 positions match TRBD2. CDR3 size: 17 residues. J gave up 8 bases and V 6 bases, and 13 bases lay outside the gene matches. Germline V gene data show CDR1 as MNHEY and CDR2 as SMNVEV (reference sequence). The CDR3 DNA reads TGTGCCAGCAGGCGTACCCCGGGACTAGCGGGGAGGGATGAGCAGTTCTTC. Protein: CASRRTPGLAGRDEQFF.

V usage is TRBV20-1 and J usage is TRBJ1-1; D is uncertain. This CDR3 is 11 amino acids long. Trimming took 5 bases from V and 6 from J, leaving 10 bases between them. CDR1 is DFQATT and CDR2 is SNEGSKA in the germline V gene (reference sequence). In nucleotides, the CDR3 is TGCAGTGCTCTGCGGGAGCCTGAAGCTTTCTTT. Translated: CSALREPEAFF.

J is TRBJ2-7 and V is TRBV2; TRBD1 aligns across 10 bases. V dropped 3 bases and J dropped 7; count of bases not matched to a gene: 6. The CDR3 has 14 amino acids. CDR1 is SNHLY and CDR2 is FYNNEI in the germline V gene. Here the CDR3 reads CASSDRDRGREQYF. CDR3 DNA sequence: TGTGCCAGCAGTGATAGGGACAGGGGTCGGGAGCAGTACTTC.

The chain is built from TRBV11-2 and TRBJ1-2; D unresolved. Germline V gives CDR1 SGHAT, CDR2 FQNNGV. V gave up 5 bases and J gave up 2 bases, with 21 bases separating them. The CDR3 has 17 residues. The DNA for the CDR3 is TGTGCCAGCAGCCCGAATACAAACTCGGGAGGGAACTATGGCTACACCTTC. The encoded protein is CASSPNTNSGGNYGYTF. Filled out from reference TRBV11-2 and TRBJ1-2, the complete variable domain reads EAGVAQSPRYKIIEKRQSVAFWCNPISGHATLYWYQQILGQGPKLLIQFQNNGVVDDSQLPKDRFSAERLKGVDSTLKIQPAKLEDSAVYLCASSPNTNSGGNYGYTFGSGTRLTVV.

The V and J genes are TRBV4-1 and TRBJ1-5, with D uncertain. The V end lost 0 bases, the J end lost 5 bases, and 11 bases lay between the germline ends. Germline loops: CDR1 MGHRA, CDR2 YSYEKL. This CDR3 spans 15 amino acids. The CDR3 nucleotides read TGCGCCAGCAGCCAAGATGCCGGCGGCGATCAGCCCCAGCATTTT. It is translated as CASSQDAGGDQPQHF.

This sequence joins TRBV10-3 and TRBJ1-2, with 11 nucleotides matching TRBD1. This CDR3 has 13 amino acids. Germline V gives CDR1 ENHRY, CDR2 SYGVKD. After removal of 10 bases from V and 8 bases from J, the junction contained 9 bases not matched to a gene. CDR3 coding DNA: TGTGCCACCAGAGGACAGGGGGCGGGAGGCTACACCTTC. It yields the protein CATRGQGAGGYTF.

The chain carries TRBV6-4 and TRBJ2-7, with TRBD1 as a possible D gene (5 bases). Germline V gene lookup returns CDR1 MRHNA and CDR2 SNTAGT. V dropped 7 bases and J dropped 4 bases, with 14 bases sitting between them. This CDR3 has 13 residues. DNA for the CDR3: TGTGCCAGCACCCGACGACAGTTGTACGAGCAGTACTTC. This gives the protein CASTRRQLYEQYF.

The chain employs TRBV6-1 and TRBJ2-4; TRBD1 matches 9 bases. The CDR3 is made up of 13 amino acids. Trimming removed 2 bases from V and 8 bases from J; junction bases left unmatched: 1. CDR1 and CDR2 (germline): MNHNS, SASEGT. CDR3 bases: TGTGCCAGCAGTGAATGGGACAGGGACATTCAGTACTTC. This encodes CASSEWDRDIQYF.

The chain recombines TRBV10-3 with TRBJ1-3; no clear D. V shed 5 bases and J shed 2 bases, with 10 bases lying between them. The CDR3 has 14 residues. Germline assignment: CDR1 ENHRY and CDR2 SYGVKD. CDR3 sequence reads: CAISLEGTGNTIYF. CDR3 sequence (DNA): TGTGCCATCAGTCTCGAGGGAACTGGAAACACCATATATTTT.